This T cell receptor beta chain was sequenced for a study of CXCR3-negative and CXCR3-positive naive CD8 T cells. Study-wide findings and caveats: Cryopreserved PBMCs had partly decreased CXCR3 expression; fresh PBMCs were used in most assays. Naive CXCR3-negative and CXCR3-positive cells had similar TRBV-TRBJ usage; memory differed.

UMI-labeled TRB cDNA libraries were prepared by 5' RACE. TCRdb reanalyzed the 5' RACE reads and collapses them to one entry per CDR3 protein, without DNA. The specimen's table records around 81,000 distinct CDR3 sequences. In the case of this clonotype: Its antigen is not identified.

The CDR3 runs 13 residues. The germline V gene has CDR1 LGHNT and CDR2 FRNRAP. Researchers sorted 300,000 cells of each CD8+ T cell subset in triplicate. Identification of naive CD8+ T cells rested on CD45RO-CCR7+CD27+CD95- status. The source of this sequence is a human donor in good health. Some clones in this sample may be carry-over from other donors' samples. Sequences were obtained from naive CXCR3- CD8+ T cells from blood. The subset was: CD45RO-CCR7+CD27+CD95- naive CD8+ T cells lacking CXCR3 (TNR3-). The chain combines TRBV12-5 with TRBJ1-2; no DNA is available, so the TRBD1 call from TCRdb remains unchecked. This chain's CDR3 is CASGLGQGNGYTF.